This T cell receptor beta chain was recovered during a study of PD-L1 blockade in urothelial cancer. Study-wide context: Administration of atezolizumab to patients began around 2014, at 1,200 mg intravenously every 3 weeks.

This clone was detected only once. TCR analog templates of synthetic origin were spiked into each PCR. Some clones are missing from TCRdb's copy, which holds only in-frame ones; the method was immunoSEQ multiplex PCR. The top ten clones hold around 16% of a sample with about 51,000 clones, about 86% of them seen once. Trimming removed 6 bases at V and 5 bases at J, with 13 bases between. This CDR3 contains 13 residues. The V gene's germline CDR1 is SNHLY and CDR2 FYNNEI. This receptor was taken from a man aged 60-69 years with urothelial cancer. The genes are TRBV2 and TRBJ1-1, with unresolved D. The sample in question was PBMCs, obtained around atezolizumab (anti-PD-L1) treatment. The CDR3 sequence: CASSLRFATEAFF. CDR3 nucleotide sequence: TGTGCCAGCAGCCTCCGATTTGCGACTGAAGCTTTCTTT.